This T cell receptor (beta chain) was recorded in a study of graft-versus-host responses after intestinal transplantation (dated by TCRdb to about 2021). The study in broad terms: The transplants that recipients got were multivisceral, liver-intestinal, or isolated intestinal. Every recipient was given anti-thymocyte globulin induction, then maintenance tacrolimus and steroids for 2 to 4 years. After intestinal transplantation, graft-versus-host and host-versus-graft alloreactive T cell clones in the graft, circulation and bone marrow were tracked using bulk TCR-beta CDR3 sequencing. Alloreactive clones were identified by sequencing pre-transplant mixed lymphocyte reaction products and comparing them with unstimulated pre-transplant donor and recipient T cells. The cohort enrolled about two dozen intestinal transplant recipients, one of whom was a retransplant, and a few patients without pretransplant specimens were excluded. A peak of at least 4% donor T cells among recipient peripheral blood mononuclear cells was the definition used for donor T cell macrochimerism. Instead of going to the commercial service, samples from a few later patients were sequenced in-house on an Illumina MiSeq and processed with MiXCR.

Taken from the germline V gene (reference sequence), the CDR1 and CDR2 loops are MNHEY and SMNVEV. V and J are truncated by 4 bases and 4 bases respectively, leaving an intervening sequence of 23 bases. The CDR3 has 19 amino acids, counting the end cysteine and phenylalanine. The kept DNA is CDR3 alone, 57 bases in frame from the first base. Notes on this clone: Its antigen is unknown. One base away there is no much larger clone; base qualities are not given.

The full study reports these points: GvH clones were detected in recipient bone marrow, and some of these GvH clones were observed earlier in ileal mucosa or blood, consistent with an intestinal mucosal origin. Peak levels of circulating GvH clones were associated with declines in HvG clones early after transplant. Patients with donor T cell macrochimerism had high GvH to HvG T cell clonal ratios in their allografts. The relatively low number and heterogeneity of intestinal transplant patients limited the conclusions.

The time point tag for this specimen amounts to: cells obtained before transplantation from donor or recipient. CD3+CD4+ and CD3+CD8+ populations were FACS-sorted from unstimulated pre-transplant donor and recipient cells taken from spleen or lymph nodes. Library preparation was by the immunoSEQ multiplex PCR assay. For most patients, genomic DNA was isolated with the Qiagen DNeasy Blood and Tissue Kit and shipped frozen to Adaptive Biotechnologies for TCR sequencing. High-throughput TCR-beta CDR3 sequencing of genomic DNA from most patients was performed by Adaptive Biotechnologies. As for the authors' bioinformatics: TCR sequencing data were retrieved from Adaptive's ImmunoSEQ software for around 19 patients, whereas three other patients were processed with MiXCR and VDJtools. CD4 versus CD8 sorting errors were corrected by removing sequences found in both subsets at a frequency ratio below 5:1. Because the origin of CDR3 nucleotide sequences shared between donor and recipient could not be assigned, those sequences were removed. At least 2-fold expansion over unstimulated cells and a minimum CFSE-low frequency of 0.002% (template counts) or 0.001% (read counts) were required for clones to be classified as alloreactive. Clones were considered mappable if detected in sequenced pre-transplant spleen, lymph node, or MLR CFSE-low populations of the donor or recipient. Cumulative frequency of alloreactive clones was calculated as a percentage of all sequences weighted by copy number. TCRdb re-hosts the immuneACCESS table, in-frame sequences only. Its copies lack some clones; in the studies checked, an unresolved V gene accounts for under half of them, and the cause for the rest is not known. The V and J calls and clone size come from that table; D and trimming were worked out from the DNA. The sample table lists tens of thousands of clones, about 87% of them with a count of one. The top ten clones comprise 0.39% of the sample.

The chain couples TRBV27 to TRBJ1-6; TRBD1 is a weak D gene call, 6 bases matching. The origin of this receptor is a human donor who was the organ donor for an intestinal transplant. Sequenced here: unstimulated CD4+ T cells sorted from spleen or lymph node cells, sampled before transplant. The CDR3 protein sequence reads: CASSYSALLRGSYNSPLHF. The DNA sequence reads TGTGCCAGCAGTTATTCGGCCCTGCTCAGGGGAAGTTATAATTCACCCCTCCACTTT.